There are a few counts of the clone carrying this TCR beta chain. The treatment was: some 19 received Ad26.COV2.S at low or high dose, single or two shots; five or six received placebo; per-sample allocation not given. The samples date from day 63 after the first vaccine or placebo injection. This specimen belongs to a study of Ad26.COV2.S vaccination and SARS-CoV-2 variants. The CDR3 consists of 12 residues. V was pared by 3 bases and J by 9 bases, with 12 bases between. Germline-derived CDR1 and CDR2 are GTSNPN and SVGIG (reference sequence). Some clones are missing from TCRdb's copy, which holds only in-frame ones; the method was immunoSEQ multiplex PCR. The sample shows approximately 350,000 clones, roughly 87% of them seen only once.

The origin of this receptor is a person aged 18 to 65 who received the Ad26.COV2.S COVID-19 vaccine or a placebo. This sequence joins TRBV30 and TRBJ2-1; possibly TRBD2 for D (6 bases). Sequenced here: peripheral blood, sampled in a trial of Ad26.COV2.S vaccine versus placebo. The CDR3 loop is CAWSRGRTEQFF. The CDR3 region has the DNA TGTGCCTGGAGCCGGGGGAGGACTGAGCAGTTCTTC.